The T cell receptor (beta chain) described here comes from a study of T cell responses to AZD1222 COVID-19 vaccine. Study-wide points: Following two doses of AZD1222, Spike-specific TCR breadth and depth rose.

Sequencing was performed with immunoSEQ multiplex PCR; in TCRdb, only in-frame clones are kept and a portion is missing. The table has 150,000 or so clones, under 95% seen once; the top ten hold approximately 2.1%. On this clone itself: Its antigen is undetermined.

V lost 4 bases to trimming and J lost 4 bases; unmatched junction nucleotides: 6. Germline lookup yields CDR1 MGHRA and CDR2 YSYEKL. The CDR3 runs to 15 residues. The receptor comes from an adult in good health. The chain couples TRBV4-1 to TRBJ2-2; 7 positions agree with TRBD1. The specimen comprised peripheral blood, sampled on day 0 of AZD1222 vaccination. The CDR3 loop is CASSRRQGVTGELFF. DNA of the CDR3: TGCGCCAGCAGCCGAAGACAGGGCGTCACCGGGGAGCTGTTTTTT.